This is a list of T cell receptor beta chains from one sample in a study of CD8 T cells in ankylosing spondylitis. A single record per CDR3 protein comes from TCRdb applying MiXCR to the 5' RACE reads. The sample consists of a few hundred thousand distinct CDR3 sequences, 12% of them appearing once. Sequencing used blood, either unsorted or a sorted T cell fraction (not recorded which). Source of these receptors: a male donor with ankylosing spondylitis. CDR3s include the opening cysteine and the closing phenylalanine or tryptophan. A D gene is named only where the DNA matches it firmly. Only part of the rows carry a size: once, few, many, or a class if the clone is expanded.

v_gene: TRBV2
d_gene: .
j_gene: TRBJ1-4
abundance: .
CDR3nt: TGTGCCGGCAGGGGTTCTAATGAAAAACTGTTTTTT
CDR3aa: CAGRGSNEKLFF

v_gene: TRBV5-1
d_gene: TRBD1
j_gene: TRBJ1-1
abundance: few
CDR3nt: TGCGCCAGCAGCCCTATTACAGGGGGCGACACTGAAGCTTTCTTT
CDR3aa: CASSPITGGDTEAFF

v_gene: TRBV29-1
d_gene: .
j_gene: TRBJ2-2
abundance: few
CDR3nt: TGCAGCGTTGAAGAACAGGACAGAAACACCGGGGAGCTGTTTTTT
CDR3aa: CSVEEQDRNTGELFF

v_gene: TRBV7-6
d_gene: .
j_gene: TRBJ2-1
abundance: many
CDR3nt: TGTGCCAGCTCACCGGGCGGTTCCTACAATGAGCAGTTCTTC
CDR3aa: CASSPGGSYNEQFF

v_gene: TRBV6-1
d_gene: .
j_gene: TRBJ1-2
abundance: .
CDR3nt: TGTGCCAGCAGCCACCGGGACATGAACTATGGCTACACCTTC
CDR3aa: CASSHRDMNYGYTF

v_gene: TRBV6-1
d_gene: .
j_gene: TRBJ1-1
abundance: .
CDR3nt: TGTGCCAGCAACCATCTGGACAGACTGAACACTGAAGCTTTCTTT
CDR3aa: CASNHLDRLNTEAFF

v_gene: TRBV18
d_gene: .
j_gene: TRBJ1-4
abundance: few
CDR3nt: TGTGCCAGCTCACCAGAACCTGTTGGAACTAATGAAAAACTGTTTTTT
CDR3aa: CASSPEPVGTNEKLFF

v_gene: TRBV18
d_gene: .
j_gene: TRBJ2-3
abundance: .
CDR3nt: TGTGCCAGCTCACCACCGACGGTTAGCACAGATACGCAGTATTTT
CDR3aa: CASSPPTVSTDTQYF

v_gene: TRBV6-1
d_gene: TRBD1
j_gene: TRBJ2-2
abundance: .
CDR3nt: TGTGCCAGCACCCTGTTCACAGGGGCCGGGGAGCTGTTTTTT
CDR3aa: CASTLFTGAGELFF

v_gene: TRBV11-3
d_gene: .
j_gene: TRBJ2-2
abundance: few
CDR3nt: TGTGCCAGCAGCCCTCGGCGGTGGAACACCGGGGAGCTGTTTTTT
CDR3aa: CASSPRRWNTGELFF

v_gene: TRBV5-1
d_gene: .
j_gene: TRBJ1-2
abundance: .
CDR3nt: TGCGCCAGCAGCGATAGGACAGACTCGAATGGCTACACCTTC
CDR3aa: CASSDRTDSNGYTF

v_gene: TRBV5-6
d_gene: TRBD2
j_gene: TRBJ2-3
abundance: few
CDR3nt: TGTGCCAGCAGCTTCTACCGGACTAGCGGATACACAGATACGCAGTATTTT
CDR3aa: CASSFYRTSGYTDTQYF

v_gene: TRBV10-3
d_gene: .
j_gene: TRBJ2-1
abundance: .
CDR3nt: TGTGCCATCAGAACCGGGACACCAGACAATGAGCAGTTCTTC
CDR3aa: CAIRTGTPDNEQFF

v_gene: TRBV20-1
d_gene: .
j_gene: TRBJ1-2
abundance: .
CDR3nt: TGCAGTGCTAGGTTCCGGGGCCGAAATCATGGCTACACCTTC
CDR3aa: CSARFRGRNHGYTF

v_gene: TRBV20-1
d_gene: .
j_gene: TRBJ2-1
abundance: .
CDR3nt: TGCAGTGCTACCCCGGACGACCTCTCCTACAATGAGCAGTTCTTC
CDR3aa: CSATPDDLSYNEQFF

v_gene: TRBV2
d_gene: TRBD1
j_gene: TRBJ1-1
abundance: few
CDR3nt: TGTGCCAGCAGAACCAGACAGGGGTCGAAGAACACTGAAGCTTTCTTT
CDR3aa: CASRTRQGSKNTEAFF

v_gene: TRBV4-2
d_gene: .
j_gene: TRBJ2-5
abundance: many
CDR3nt: TGTGCCAGCAGCCAAGAGGACCCCAGCGGGACCCAGTACTTC
CDR3aa: CASSQEDPSGTQYF

v_gene: TRBV5-5
d_gene: .
j_gene: TRBJ2-3
abundance: .
CDR3nt: TGTGCCAGCAGTGAAATAAATGGAGATACGCAGTATTTT
CDR3aa: CASSEINGDTQYF

v_gene: TRBV21-1
d_gene: .
j_gene: TRBJ1-6
abundance: .
CDR3nt: TGTGCCAGCAGCAAAGCGTCGGGGCAGGGAGGTTCACCCCTCCACTTT
CDR3aa: CASSKASGQGGSPLHF

v_gene: TRBV24-1
d_gene: .
j_gene: TRBJ2-1
abundance: .
CDR3nt: TGTGCCACCAGTGTCCTCGATCAGGGTGGGGACAATGAGCAGTTCTTC
CDR3aa: CATSVLDQGGDNEQFF

v_gene: TRBV28
d_gene: .
j_gene: TRBJ1-2
abundance: .
CDR3nt: TGTGCCAGCAGCGGGGAACCTCTGGATGGCTACACCTTC
CDR3aa: CASSGEPLDGYTF

v_gene: TRBV7-2
d_gene: TRBD2
j_gene: TRBJ2-7
abundance: .
CDR3nt: TGTGCCAGCAGCAGTTTCGCGGGAGTCTACGAGCAGTACTTC
CDR3aa: CASSSFAGVYEQYF

v_gene: TRBV5-1
d_gene: TRBD1
j_gene: TRBJ2-3
abundance: .
CDR3nt: TGCGCCAGCAGCTTGAGAACAGGGGATTCAGATACGCAGTATTTT
CDR3aa: CASSLRTGDSDTQYF

v_gene: TRBV6-1
d_gene: TRBD1
j_gene: TRBJ1-6
abundance: few
CDR3nt: TGTGCCAGCAGACCCGACAGGGCTAATTCACCCCTCCACTTT
CDR3aa: CASRPDRANSPLHF

v_gene: TRBV29-1
d_gene: TRBD1
j_gene: TRBJ2-1
abundance: .
CDR3nt: TGCAGCGTTGGGACAGGGGAGATCGATGAGCAGTTCTTC
CDR3aa: CSVGTGEIDEQFF

v_gene: TRBV5-5
d_gene: .
j_gene: TRBJ2-6
abundance: .
CDR3nt: TGTGCCAGCAGCTTGAGGGCGGCTGGGGCCAACGTCCTGACTTTC
CDR3aa: CASSLRAAGANVLTF

v_gene: TRBV15
d_gene: .
j_gene: TRBJ2-2
abundance: .
CDR3nt: TGTGCCACCAGCAGAGTGTGGGCAGGGGGGACAGCCGGGGAGCTGTTTTTT
CDR3aa: CATSRVWAGGTAGELFF

v_gene: TRBV5-1
d_gene: .
j_gene: TRBJ2-1
abundance: many
CDR3nt: TGCGCCAGCAGCTTGGAAGGGTCTCGGGAGCAGTTCTTC
CDR3aa: CASSLEGSREQFF

v_gene: TRBV21-1
d_gene: .
j_gene: TRBJ2-5
abundance: .
CDR3nt: TGTGCCAGCAGCAACACAGGGGGCCTCCAAGAGACCCAGTACTTC
CDR3aa: CASSNTGGLQETQYF

v_gene: TRBV25-1
d_gene: TRBD2
j_gene: TRBJ2-3
abundance: .
CDR3nt: TGTGCCACCAAGCGGGAGGTCACAGATACGCAGTATTTT
CDR3aa: CATKREVTDTQYF

v_gene: TRBV12-3/TRBV12-4
d_gene: TRBD2
j_gene: TRBJ2-1
abundance: many
CDR3nt: TGTGCCAGCAGTTCGACTAGCGGGAATGTTTACAATGAGCAGTTCTTC
CDR3aa: CASSSTSGNVYNEQFF

v_gene: TRBV24-1
d_gene: .
j_gene: TRBJ1-1
abundance: many
CDR3nt: TGTGCCACCAGTGACTCCAGGACAAGAGTGAACACTGAAGCTTTCTTT
CDR3aa: CATSDSRTRVNTEAFF

v_gene: TRBV2
d_gene: TRBD2
j_gene: TRBJ2-3
abundance: .
CDR3nt: TGTGCCAGCAGGGACCGGGGAGGACTAGCGGGAGACGATACGCAGTATTTT
CDR3aa: CASRDRGGLAGDDTQYF

v_gene: TRBV10-3
d_gene: .
j_gene: TRBJ2-1
abundance: .
CDR3nt: TGTGCCATCAGTGATCGCGGGCTCCCCGAGGATGAGCAGTTCTTC
CDR3aa: CAISDRGLPEDEQFF

v_gene: TRBV2
d_gene: TRBD1
j_gene: TRBJ1-6
abundance: few
CDR3nt: TGTGCCAGCAGTAAAACCGGGACAGCCGATTCACCCCTCCACTTT
CDR3aa: CASSKTGTADSPLHF

v_gene: TRBV10-3
d_gene: TRBD2
j_gene: TRBJ2-7
abundance: .
CDR3nt: TGTGCCATCAGTTTAGCGGGAGGGGACTACGAGCAGTACTTC
CDR3aa: CAISLAGGDYEQYF

v_gene: TRBV12-3/TRBV12-4
d_gene: TRBD1
j_gene: TRBJ1-5
abundance: few
CDR3nt: TGTGCCAGCAGTCTGAGACAGGGTGGAAGCCAGCCCCAGCATTTT
CDR3aa: CASSLRQGGSQPQHF

v_gene: TRBV20-1
d_gene: .
j_gene: TRBJ1-5
abundance: few
CDR3nt: TGCAGTGCTGGGAAGGATCAGCCCCAGCATTTT
CDR3aa: CSAGKDQPQHF

v_gene: TRBV18
d_gene: .
j_gene: TRBJ2-2
abundance: .
CDR3nt: TGTGCCAGCTCACCGCGAACGGGACGGAACACCGGGGAGCTGTTTTTT
CDR3aa: CASSPRTGRNTGELFF

v_gene: TRBV25-1
d_gene: TRBD1
j_gene: TRBJ1-2
abundance: many
CDR3nt: TGTGCCAGCAGTGGACAAAACAGGGGGGACTATGGCTACACCTTC
CDR3aa: CASSGQNRGDYGYTF

v_gene: TRBV25-1
d_gene: .
j_gene: TRBJ1-2
abundance: few
CDR3nt: TGTGCCAGCAGTGAATTCGGACAGATCTATGGCTACACCTTC
CDR3aa: CASSEFGQIYGYTF

v_gene: TRBV11-3
d_gene: .
j_gene: TRBJ2-5
abundance: few
CDR3nt: TGTGCCAGCAGCAGTCGGGACGGACGAGAGACCCAGTACTTC
CDR3aa: CASSSRDGRETQYF

v_gene: TRBV5-5
d_gene: .
j_gene: TRBJ1-5
abundance: many
CDR3nt: TGTGCCAGCAGCTTGGGAGGGGCTAATCAGCCCCAGCATTTT
CDR3aa: CASSLGGANQPQHF

v_gene: TRBV20-1
d_gene: TRBD1
j_gene: TRBJ1-1
abundance: .
CDR3nt: TGCAGTGCTAGGCGGACAGGGAACACTGAAGCTTTCTTT
CDR3aa: CSARRTGNTEAFF

v_gene: TRBV3-1
d_gene: .
j_gene: TRBJ2-3
abundance: .
CDR3nt: TGTGCCAGCAGCCAAGATCCTCTGGGGGGCGCAGATACGCAGTATTTT
CDR3aa: CASSQDPLGGADTQYF

v_gene: TRBV20-1
d_gene: .
j_gene: TRBJ2-7
abundance: few
CDR3nt: TGCAGTGCCCACCTCGATACAGGGTACGAGCAGTACTTC
CDR3aa: CSAHLDTGYEQYF

v_gene: TRBV3-1
d_gene: .
j_gene: TRBJ1-6
abundance: .
CDR3nt: TGTGCCAGCAGCCAAGAAAGGGGCTCCTATAATTCACCCCTCCACTTT
CDR3aa: CASSQERGSYNSPLHF

v_gene: TRBV29-1
d_gene: .
j_gene: TRBJ1-2
abundance: .
CDR3nt: TGCAGCGTTGAAGCTTCAGGAGGGAACTATGGCTACACCTTC
CDR3aa: CSVEASGGNYGYTF

v_gene: TRBV24-1
d_gene: .
j_gene: TRBJ2-1
abundance: few
CDR3nt: TGTGCCACCAGTGACCCTAGAGGAGGGAAGTACAATGAGCAGTTCTTC
CDR3aa: CATSDPRGGKYNEQFF

v_gene: TRBV6-1
d_gene: TRBD2
j_gene: TRBJ2-3
abundance: .
CDR3nt: TGTGCCAGCAAACTCCTAGCGGGAGGGCCAGATACGCAGTATTTT
CDR3aa: CASKLLAGGPDTQYF

v_gene: TRBV24-1
d_gene: TRBD2
j_gene: TRBJ2-3
abundance: .
CDR3nt: TGTGCCACCAGTGATCCAGCGGGAGATGGAGATACGCAGTATTTT
CDR3aa: CATSDPAGDGDTQYF

v_gene: TRBV20-1
d_gene: .
j_gene: TRBJ2-7
abundance: few
CDR3nt: TGCAGTGCTGCTGGGACTTTATATGGATCCTACGAGCAGTACTTC
CDR3aa: CSAAGTLYGSYEQYF

v_gene: TRBV5-6
d_gene: .
j_gene: TRBJ2-2
abundance: .
CDR3nt: TGTGCCAGCAGCTTGTTGGTCACTCCGAACACCGGGGAGCTGTTTTTT
CDR3aa: CASSLLVTPNTGELFF

v_gene: TRBV20-1
d_gene: TRBD2
j_gene: TRBJ2-5
abundance: few
CDR3nt: TGCAGTGCTAAGAGACTAGCCCAAGAGACCCAGTACTTC
CDR3aa: CSAKRLAQETQYF

v_gene: TRBV13
d_gene: .
j_gene: TRBJ1-2
abundance: .
CDR3nt: TGTGCCAGCAGCCCCGGACAACAGGTAGCTGGCTACACCTTC
CDR3aa: CASSPGQQVAGYTF

v_gene: TRBV5-1
d_gene: TRBD2
j_gene: TRBJ2-6
abundance: .
CDR3nt: TGCGCCAGCAGCGCGGGACTAGCGGGAGACTCTGGGGCCAACGTCCTGACTTTC
CDR3aa: CASSAGLAGDSGANVLTF

v_gene: TRBV6-1
d_gene: .
j_gene: TRBJ1-2
abundance: few
CDR3nt: TGTGCCAGCAGTGAAGGTCGCGGGGGCTATGGCTACACCTTC
CDR3aa: CASSEGRGGYGYTF

v_gene: TRBV20-1
d_gene: .
j_gene: TRBJ1-1
abundance: many
CDR3nt: TGCAGTGCTAGTAGGGACCCCAACACTGAAGCTTTCTTT
CDR3aa: CSASRDPNTEAFF

v_gene: TRBV5-8
d_gene: TRBD1
j_gene: TRBJ2-2
abundance: few
CDR3nt: TGTGCCAGCAGCTTGGGACAGGGGAAGAACACCGGGGAGCTGTTTTTT
CDR3aa: CASSLGQGKNTGELFF